The rows below give T cell receptor beta chains drawn from one sample of a study of OX40 agonist ivuxolimab in advanced cancers. Using immunoSEQ multiplex PCR, the repertoire was profiled, and TCRdb retains in-frame clones only, with some absent. The sample includes about 50,000 clones, 85% to 90% seen only once; the top ten take 11%. This material consisted of CD4+ or CD8+ T cells sorted from blood, taken in a trial of the OX40 agonist ivuxolimab. These TCRs come from an adult with an advanced solid tumor such as melanoma, head and neck, liver or kidney cancer. CDR3s include the opening cysteine and the closing phenylalanine or tryptophan. The D gene is left open where the match is weak. Clone size is given for some rows only: seen once, a few or many times, or a class if the clone is expanded.

v_call: TRBV5-1
j_call: TRBJ2-7
d_call: NA
clone_size: NA
cdr3_nt: TGCGCCAGCAGCCCCACTCCGGTCCCCTACGAGCAGTACTTC
cdr3_aa: CASSPTPVPYEQYF

v_call: TRBV5-5
j_call: TRBJ2-3
d_call: TRBD2
clone_size: few
cdr3_nt: TGTGCCAGCAGCAACTTAATAGCGGGGGGCACAGATACGCAGTATTTT
cdr3_aa: CASSNLIAGGTDTQYF

v_call: TRBV5-4
j_call: TRBJ2-3
d_call: NA
clone_size: NA
cdr3_nt: TGTGCCAGCAGCTCATATGAGCCCGCGGGACGCACAGATACGCAGTATTTT
cdr3_aa: CASSSYEPAGRTDTQYF

v_call: TRBV6-6
j_call: TRBJ1-3
d_call: NA
clone_size: NA
cdr3_nt: TGTGCCAGCGTACAGGGAAACACCATATATTTT
cdr3_aa: CASVQGNTIYF

v_call: TRBV7-9
j_call: TRBJ1-2
d_call: NA
clone_size: NA
cdr3_nt: TGTGCCAGCAGCTTATCGGCTCCAGGCTACACCTTC
cdr3_aa: CASSLSAPGYTF

v_call: TRBV28
j_call: TRBJ2-2
d_call: TRBD2
clone_size: NA
cdr3_nt: TGTGCCAGCAGTTTTGTGACGGGAGGGCCAAACACCGGGGAGCTGTTTTTT
cdr3_aa: CASSFVTGGPNTGELFF

v_call: TRBV15
j_call: TRBJ1-5
d_call: NA
clone_size: NA
cdr3_nt: TGTGCCACCAGCAGAGATAGTTCCGCCAATCAGCCCCAGCATTTT
cdr3_aa: CATSRDSSANQPQHF

v_call: TRBV19
j_call: TRBJ2-1
d_call: NA
clone_size: NA
cdr3_nt: TGTGCCAGTATTGGCCATTCCCTTTACAATGAGCAGTTCTTC
cdr3_aa: CASIGHSLYNEQFF

v_call: TRBV7-9
j_call: TRBJ1-3
d_call: NA
clone_size: once
cdr3_nt: TGTGCCAGCAGCTTAGACAGGGTCACTTTCTCCGGAAACACCATATATTTT
cdr3_aa: CASSLDRVTFSGNTIYF

v_call: TRBV25-1
j_call: TRBJ2-7
d_call: NA
clone_size: NA
cdr3_nt: TGTGCCAGCAGCCAGACCTCCCTCTTGGAAGAGCAGTACTTC
cdr3_aa: CASSQTSLLEEQYF

v_call: TRBV19
j_call: TRBJ2-5
d_call: NA
clone_size: few
cdr3_nt: TGTGCCAGTAGTACACCGTGGGCAGGGCCGGAGACCCAGTACTTC
cdr3_aa: CASSTPWAGPETQYF

v_call: TRBV7-9
j_call: TRBJ2-3
d_call: NA
clone_size: NA
cdr3_nt: TGTGCCAGCAGCGACATTCGGGGCACAGATACGCAGTATTTT
cdr3_aa: CASSDIRGTDTQYF

v_call: TRBV7-8
j_call: TRBJ2-7
d_call: NA
clone_size: NA
cdr3_nt: TGTGCCAGCAGCTTAGCCGGTAGCGCGTCATCCTACGAGCAGTACTTC
cdr3_aa: CASSLAGSASSYEQYF

v_call: TRBV5-1
j_call: TRBJ2-1
d_call: TRBD2
clone_size: once
cdr3_nt: TGCGCCAGCAGCTTGGAGGCTAGCGGGGGGGCCATTGAGCAGTTCTTC
cdr3_aa: CASSLEASGGAIEQFF

v_call: TRBV7-2
j_call: TRBJ2-7
d_call: NA
clone_size: NA
cdr3_nt: TGTGCCAGCAGCTTCATCCCCTTAGACGAGCAGTACTTC
cdr3_aa: CASSFIPLDEQYF

v_call: TRBV6-5
j_call: TRBJ1-2
d_call: NA
clone_size: NA
cdr3_nt: TGTGCCAGCGGAAGTAACGCAGGGCGTTATGGCTACACCTTC
cdr3_aa: CASGSNAGRYGYTF

v_call: TRBV4-3
j_call: TRBJ2-7
d_call: NA
clone_size: once
cdr3_nt: TGCGCCAGCAGCCAAGGGGACGGCGAGGGGGAGCAGTACTTC
cdr3_aa: CASSQGDGEGEQYF

v_call: TRBV7-2
j_call: TRBJ2-7
d_call: TRBD1
clone_size: NA
cdr3_nt: TGTGCCAGCAGCTTCGGGACAGGGGGATACGAGCAGTACTTC
cdr3_aa: CASSFGTGGYEQYF

v_call: TRBV28
j_call: TRBJ2-3
d_call: TRBD1
clone_size: NA
cdr3_nt: TGTGCCAGCAGTTATCGGGACAGGGTTTCTCATACGCAGTATTTT
cdr3_aa: CASSYRDRVSHTQYF

v_call: TRBV5-1
j_call: TRBJ2-7
d_call: NA
clone_size: NA
cdr3_nt: TGCGCCAGCAGCTTGGATCTAGAAGGCGAGCAGTACTTC
cdr3_aa: CASSLDLEGEQYF

v_call: TRBV4-1
j_call: TRBJ1-1
d_call: NA
clone_size: few
cdr3_nt: TGCGCCAGCAGCCAAGTTGACAGAGTTAACACTGAAGCTTTCTTT
cdr3_aa: CASSQVDRVNTEAFF

v_call: TRBV7-7
j_call: TRBJ2-3
d_call: TRBD2
clone_size: NA
cdr3_nt: TGTGCTAGCAGCTTAGCGGGGCGAAGCACAGATACGCAGTATTTT
cdr3_aa: CASSLAGRSTDTQYF